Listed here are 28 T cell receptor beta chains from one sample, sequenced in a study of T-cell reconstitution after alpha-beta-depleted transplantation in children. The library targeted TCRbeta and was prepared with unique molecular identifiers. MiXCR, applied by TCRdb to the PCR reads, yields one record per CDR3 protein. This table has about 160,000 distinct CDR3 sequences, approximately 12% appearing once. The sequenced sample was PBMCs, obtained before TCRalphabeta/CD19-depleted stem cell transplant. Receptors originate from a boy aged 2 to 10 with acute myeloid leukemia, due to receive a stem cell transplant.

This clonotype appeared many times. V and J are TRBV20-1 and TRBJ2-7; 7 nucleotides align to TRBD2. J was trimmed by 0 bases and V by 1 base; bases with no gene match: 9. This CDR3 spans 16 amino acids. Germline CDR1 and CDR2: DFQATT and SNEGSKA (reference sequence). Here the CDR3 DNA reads TGCAGTGCTAGAGCCCGTTGGGGGGAGGGCTCCTACGAGCAGTACTTC. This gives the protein CSARARWGEGSYEQYF.

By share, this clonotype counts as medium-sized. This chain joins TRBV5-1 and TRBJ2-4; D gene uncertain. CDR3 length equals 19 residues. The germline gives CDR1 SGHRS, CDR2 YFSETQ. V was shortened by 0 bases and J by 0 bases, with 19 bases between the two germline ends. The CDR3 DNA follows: TGCGCCAGCAGCTTGGGCCAATTTTCGACCGACCTAGCCAAAAACATTCAGTACTTC. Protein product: CASSLGQFSTDLAKNIQYF.

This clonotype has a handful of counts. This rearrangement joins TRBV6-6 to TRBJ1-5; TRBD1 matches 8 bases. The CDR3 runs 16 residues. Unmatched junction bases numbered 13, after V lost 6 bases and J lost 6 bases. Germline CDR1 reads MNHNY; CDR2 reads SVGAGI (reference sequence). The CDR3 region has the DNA TGTGCCAGCAGCCCAGGGGGCATTTATGAGAGTCAGCCCCAGCATTTT. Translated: CASSPGGIYESQPQHF.

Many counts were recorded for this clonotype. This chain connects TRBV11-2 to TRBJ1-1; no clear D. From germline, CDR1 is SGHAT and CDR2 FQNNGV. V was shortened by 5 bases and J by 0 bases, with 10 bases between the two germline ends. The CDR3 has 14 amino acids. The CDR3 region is CASSARRLNTEAFF. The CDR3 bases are TGTGCCAGCAGCGCGAGACGGTTGAACACTGAAGCTTTCTTT.

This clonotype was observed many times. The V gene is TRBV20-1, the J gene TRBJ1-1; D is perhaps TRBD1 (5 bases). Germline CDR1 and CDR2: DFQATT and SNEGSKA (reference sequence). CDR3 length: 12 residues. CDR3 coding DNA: TGCAGCGCTGGGACGGGGAACACTGAAGCTTTCTTT. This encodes CSAGTGNTEAFF.

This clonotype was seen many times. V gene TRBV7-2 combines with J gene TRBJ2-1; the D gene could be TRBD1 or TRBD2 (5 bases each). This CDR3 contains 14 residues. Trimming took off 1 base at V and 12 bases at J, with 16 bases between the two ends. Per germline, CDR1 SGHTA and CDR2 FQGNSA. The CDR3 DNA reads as TGTGCCAGCAGCTTAGTGTCCGGGACCCCAGTGCAGTTCTTC. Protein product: CASSLVSGTPVQFF.

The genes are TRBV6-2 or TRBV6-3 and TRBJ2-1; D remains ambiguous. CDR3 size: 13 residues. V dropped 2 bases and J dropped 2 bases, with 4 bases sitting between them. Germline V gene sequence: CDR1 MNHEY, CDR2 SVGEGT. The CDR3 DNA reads TGTGCCAGCAGTTACAATACCTACAATGAGCAGTTCTTC. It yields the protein CASSYNTYNEQFF.

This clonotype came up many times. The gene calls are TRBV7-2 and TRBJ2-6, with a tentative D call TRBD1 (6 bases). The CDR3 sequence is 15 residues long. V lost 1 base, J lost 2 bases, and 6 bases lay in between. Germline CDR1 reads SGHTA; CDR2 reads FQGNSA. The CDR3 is CASSLDRAGANVLTF. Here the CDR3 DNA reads TGTGCCAGCAGCTTAGACAGGGCTGGGGCCAACGTCCTGACTTTC. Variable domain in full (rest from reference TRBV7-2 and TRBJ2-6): GAGVSQSPSNKVTEKGKDVELRCDPISGHTALYWYRQSLGQGLEFLIYFQGNSAPDKSGLPSDRFSAERTGGSVSTLTIQRTQQEDSAVYLCASSLDRAGANVLTFGAGSRLTVL.

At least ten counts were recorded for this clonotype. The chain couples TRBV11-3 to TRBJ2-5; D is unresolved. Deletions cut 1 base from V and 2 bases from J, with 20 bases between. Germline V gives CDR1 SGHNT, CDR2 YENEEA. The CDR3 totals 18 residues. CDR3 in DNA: TGTGCCAGCAGCTTAGTCGTAATCCCACGGGCGAGACAAGAGACCCAGTACTTC. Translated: CASSLVVIPRARQETQYF.

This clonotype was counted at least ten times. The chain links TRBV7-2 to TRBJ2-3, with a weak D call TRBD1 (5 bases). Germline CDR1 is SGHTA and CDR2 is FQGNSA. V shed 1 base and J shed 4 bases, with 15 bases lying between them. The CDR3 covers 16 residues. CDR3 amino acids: CASSLVAGMLADTQYF. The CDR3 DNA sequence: TGTGCCAGCAGCTTAGTGGCAGGGATGTTAGCAGATACGCAGTATTTT.

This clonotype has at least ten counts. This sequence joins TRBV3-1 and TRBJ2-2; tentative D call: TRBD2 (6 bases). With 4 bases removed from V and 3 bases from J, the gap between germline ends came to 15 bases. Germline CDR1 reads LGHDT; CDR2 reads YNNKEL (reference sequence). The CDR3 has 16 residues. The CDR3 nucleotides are TGTGCCAGCAGCCCGCAGGGCGGGGTCGACACCGGGGAGCTGTTTTTT. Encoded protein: CASSPQGGVDTGELFF.

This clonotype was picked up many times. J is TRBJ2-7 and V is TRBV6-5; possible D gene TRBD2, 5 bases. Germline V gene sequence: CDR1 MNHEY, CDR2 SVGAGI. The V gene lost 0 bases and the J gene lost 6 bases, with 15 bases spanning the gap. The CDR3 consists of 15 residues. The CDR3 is CASSYSRELGPEQYF. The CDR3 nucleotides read TGTGCCAGCAGTTACTCGAGGGAGCTGGGTCCCGAGCAGTACTTC.

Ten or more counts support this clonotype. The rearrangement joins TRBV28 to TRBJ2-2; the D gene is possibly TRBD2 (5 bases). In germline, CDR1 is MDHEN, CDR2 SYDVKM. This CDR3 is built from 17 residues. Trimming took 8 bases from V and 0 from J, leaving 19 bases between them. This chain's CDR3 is CASCRFLRRPNTGELFF. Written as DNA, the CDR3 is TGTGCCAGCTGCCGATTTTTAAGGAGGCCGAACACCGGGGAGCTGTTTTTT.

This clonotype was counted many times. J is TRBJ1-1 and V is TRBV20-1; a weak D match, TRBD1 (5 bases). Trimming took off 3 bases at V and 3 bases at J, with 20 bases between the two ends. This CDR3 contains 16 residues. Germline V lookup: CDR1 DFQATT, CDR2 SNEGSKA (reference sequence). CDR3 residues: CSASEPGTGFYTEAFF. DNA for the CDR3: TGCAGTGCTAGTGAACCGGGGACGGGCTTTTACACTGAAGCTTTCTTT.

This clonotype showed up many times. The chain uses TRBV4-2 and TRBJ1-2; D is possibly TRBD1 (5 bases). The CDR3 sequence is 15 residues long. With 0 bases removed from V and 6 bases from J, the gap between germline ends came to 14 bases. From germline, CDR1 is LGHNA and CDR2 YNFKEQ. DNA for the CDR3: TGTGCCAGCAGCCAAGAGGGGGTTGGACTGGATGGCTACACCTTC. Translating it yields CASSQEGVGLDGYTF.

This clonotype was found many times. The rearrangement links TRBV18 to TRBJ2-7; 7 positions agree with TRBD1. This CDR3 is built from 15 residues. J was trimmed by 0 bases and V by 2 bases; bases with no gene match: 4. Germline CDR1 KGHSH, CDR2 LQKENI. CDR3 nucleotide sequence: TGTGCCAGCTCACCAGAGACAGGGAACTCCTACGAGCAGTACGTC. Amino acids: CASSPETGNSYEQYV.

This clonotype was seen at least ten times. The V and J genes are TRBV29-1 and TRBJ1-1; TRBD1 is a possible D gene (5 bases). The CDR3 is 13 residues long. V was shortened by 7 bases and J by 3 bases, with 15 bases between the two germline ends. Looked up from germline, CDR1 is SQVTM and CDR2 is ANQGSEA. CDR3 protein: CSATRERYTEAFF. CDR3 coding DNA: TGCAGCGCTACCAGGGAAAGGTACACTGAAGCTTTCTTT.

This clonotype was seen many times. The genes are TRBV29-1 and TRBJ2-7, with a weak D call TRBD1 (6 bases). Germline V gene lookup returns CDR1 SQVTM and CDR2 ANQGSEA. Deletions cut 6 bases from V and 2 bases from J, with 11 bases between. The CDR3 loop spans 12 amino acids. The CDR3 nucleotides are TGCAGCGTCGCGGACAGCCCCTACGAGCAGTACGTC. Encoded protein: CSVADSPYEQYV.

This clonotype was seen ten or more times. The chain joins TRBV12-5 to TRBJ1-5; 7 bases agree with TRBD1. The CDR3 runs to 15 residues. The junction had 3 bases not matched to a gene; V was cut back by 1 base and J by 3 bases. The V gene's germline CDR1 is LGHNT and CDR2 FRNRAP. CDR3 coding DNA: TGTGCTAGTGGTTTGGGAGGGACAGTCAATCAGCCCCAGCATTTT. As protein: CASGLGGTVNQPQHF.

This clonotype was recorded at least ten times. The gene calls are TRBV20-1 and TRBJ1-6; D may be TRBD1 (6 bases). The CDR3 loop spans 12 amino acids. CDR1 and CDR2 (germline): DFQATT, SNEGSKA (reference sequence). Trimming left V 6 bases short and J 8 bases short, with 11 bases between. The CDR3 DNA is TGCAGTGCGCGGACAGTTTATTCACCCCTCCACTTT. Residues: CSARTVYSPLHF.

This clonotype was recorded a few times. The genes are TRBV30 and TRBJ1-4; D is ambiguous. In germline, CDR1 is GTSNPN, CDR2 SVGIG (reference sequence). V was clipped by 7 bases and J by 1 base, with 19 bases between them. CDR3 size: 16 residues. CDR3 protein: CAFSRAWLGTNEKLFF. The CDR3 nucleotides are TGTGCCTTCTCACGGGCCTGGCTGGGAACTAATGAAAAACTGTTTTTT.

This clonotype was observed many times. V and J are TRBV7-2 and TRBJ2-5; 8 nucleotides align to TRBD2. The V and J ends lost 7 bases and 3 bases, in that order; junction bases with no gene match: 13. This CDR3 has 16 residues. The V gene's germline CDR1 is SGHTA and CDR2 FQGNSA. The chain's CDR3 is CASNPKAGASKETQYF. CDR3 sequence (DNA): TGTGCCAGCAACCCAAAAGCGGGGGCCTCCAAAGAGACCCAGTACTTC.

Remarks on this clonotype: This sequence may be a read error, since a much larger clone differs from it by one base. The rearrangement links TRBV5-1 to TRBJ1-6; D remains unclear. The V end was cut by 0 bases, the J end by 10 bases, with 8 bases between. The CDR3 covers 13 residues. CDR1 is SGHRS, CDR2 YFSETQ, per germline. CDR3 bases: TGCGCCAGCAGCTTGGACGGTTCCTCACCCCTCCACTTT. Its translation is CASSLDGSSPLHF.

DNA for the CDR3: TGTGCCAGCACCCAAGGGCCGATTCATAATGAGCAGTTCTTC. This sequence encodes CASTQGPIHNEQFF. The chain employs TRBV11-2 and TRBJ2-1, with D unclear. Trimming stripped 7 bases from V and 7 bases from J, with 17 bases between. The CDR3 is made up of 14 amino acids. From germline, CDR1 is SGHAT and CDR2 FQNNGV.

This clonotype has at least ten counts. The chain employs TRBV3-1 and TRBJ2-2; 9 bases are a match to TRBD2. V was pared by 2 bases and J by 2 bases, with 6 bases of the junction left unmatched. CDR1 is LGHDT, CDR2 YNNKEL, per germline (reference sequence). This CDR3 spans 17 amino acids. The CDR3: CASSQSGTSRNTGELFF. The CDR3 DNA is TGTGCCAGCAGCCAATCCGGGACTAGCAGAAACACCGGGGAGCTGTTTTTT.

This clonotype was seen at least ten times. CDR3 DNA: TGTGCCAGCAGACCGGGACAGGGTTGGGAAGAGACCCAGTACTTC. This encodes CASRPGQGWEETQYF. The chain combines TRBV7-9 with TRBJ2-5; TRBD1 aligns across 9 bases. Germline CDR1 SEHNR, CDR2 FQNEAQ (reference sequence). The J segment lost 3 bases and the V segment lost 6 bases, leaving 8 bases of the junction unmatched. The CDR3 runs 15 residues.

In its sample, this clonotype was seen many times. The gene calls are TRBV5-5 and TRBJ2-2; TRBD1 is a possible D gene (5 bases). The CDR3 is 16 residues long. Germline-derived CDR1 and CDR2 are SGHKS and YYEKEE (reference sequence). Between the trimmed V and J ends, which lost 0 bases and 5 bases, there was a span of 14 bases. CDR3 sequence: CASSLAQGGRTGELFF. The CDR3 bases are TGTGCCAGCAGCTTGGCGCAGGGTGGTAGGACCGGGGAGCTGTTTTTT.

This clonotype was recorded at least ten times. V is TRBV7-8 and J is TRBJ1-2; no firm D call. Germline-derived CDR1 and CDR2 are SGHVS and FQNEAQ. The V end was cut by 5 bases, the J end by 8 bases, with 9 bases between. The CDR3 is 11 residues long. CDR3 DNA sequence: TGTGCCAGCAGCCTCGGGCGGGGCTACACCTTC. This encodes CASSLGRGYTF.